This T cell receptor (beta chain) was recovered during a study of breast tumors, draining lymph nodes, adjacent tissues. TCRdb itself ran the multiplex PCR reads through MiXCR, one entry per CDR3 protein. The repertoire holds roughly 80,000 distinct CDR3 sequences, with approximately 20% as singletons. This clonotype was counted many times. What it recognizes is unknown. Axillary draining lymph nodes of breast cancer patients supplied the node samples. Study-level results: Tumor TCR diversity was below lymph nodes but above nontumor tissue. Data only fit, rather than demonstrated, lymph node origin of most tumor T cells. Findings are consistent with lymph node origin and intratumoral expansion of most tumor T cells. Tumor and nontumor repertoires were significantly more similar in luminal-like than in basal-like breast cancer.

This CDR3 has 22 amino acids. The germline V gene encodes CDR1 MNHEY and CDR2 SVGEGT. With 2 bases clipped from V and 4 bases from J, the junction kept 22 bases outside the gene matches. The specimen was axillary lymph node tissue. The rearrangement joins TRBV6-2 or TRBV6-3 to TRBJ2-5; 13 nucleotides line up with TRBD2. This TCR was sampled from a female donor with breast cancer. Some clones in this sample may be carry-over from other donors' samples. CDR3 nucleotide sequence: TGTGCCAGCAGTTACGAGAACCCGGGACGGAGGACTAGCGGGAGAGAGGTAGAGACCCAGTACTTC. It translates to CASSYENPGRRTSGREVETQYF.